The 22 T cell receptor beta chains in this list originate from one sample, sequenced in a study of blood T cell repertoires in COVID-19. The table came from immunoSEQ multiplex PCR; TCRdb's copy has only in-frame clones and leaves some out. The data show about 320,000 clones, approximately 89% seen once. Sample: PBMCs or T cells enriched from blood (not recorded which). The receptors originated from a man aged 25-45 years who had recovered from COVID-19.

V usage is TRBV15 and J usage is TRBJ1-5, with D tentatively TRBD1 (5 bases). Trimming took 0 bases from V and 8 from J, leaving 11 bases between them. CDR1 is LNHNV, CDR2 YYDKDF, per germline (reference sequence). The CDR3 is 14 residues long. CDR3 coding DNA: TGTGCCACCAGCAGAGACAGGGTACTCGAGCCCCAGCATTTT. It is translated as CATSRDRVLEPQHF.

The rearrangement joins TRBV6-5 to TRBJ1-4, with D perhaps matching TRBD1 (5 bases). V dropped 10 bases and J dropped 8 bases, with 20 bases sitting between them. Germline V gene lookup returns CDR1 MNHEY and CDR2 SVGAGI. The CDR3 consists of 14 residues. The CDR3 protein is CATKGLLIGEKLFF. CDR3 DNA: TGTGCCACCAAGGGACTTTTGATCGGGGAAAAACTGTTTTTT.

J is TRBJ2-2 and V is TRBV12-1; TRBD1, the table's D call, lacks a check against the DNA. TRBV12-1 is shown as a pseudogene. This CDR3 has 16 amino acids. CDR3 amino acids: CASSFGQAPNTGELFF. The CDR3 DNA follows: TGTGCCAGCAGCTTCGGACAGGCCCCGAACACCGGGGAGCTGTTTTTT.

The chain combines TRBV7-8 with TRBJ2-1, with 7 bases that match TRBD1. In germline, CDR1 is SGHVS, CDR2 FQNEAQ. With 5 bases clipped from V and 8 bases from J, the junction kept 15 bases outside the gene matches. The CDR3 contains 16 residues. The CDR3 here is CASSPRQGATYHEQFF. CDR3 nucleotides: TGTGCCAGCAGCCCTCGACAGGGCGCAACCTATCATGAGCAGTTCTTC. Full variable domain (rest looked up from reference TRBV7-8 and TRBJ2-1): GAGVSQSPRYKVAKRGQDVALRCDPISGHVSLFWYQQALGQGPEFLTYFQNEAQLDKSGLPSDRFFAERPEGSVSTLKIQRTQQEDSAVYLCASSPRQGATYHEQFFGPGTRLTVL.

The V call is TRBV27, the J call TRBJ1-6; a weak D match, TRBD1 (5 bases). Germline assignment: CDR1 MNHEY and CDR2 SMNVEV (reference sequence). The CDR3 extends over 13 amino acids. The V end lost 4 bases, the J end lost 9 bases, and 10 bases lay between the germline ends. In DNA, the CDR3 is TGTGCCAGCAGTTCTAATCAGGGTTCACCCCTCCACTTT. Residues: CASSSNQGSPLHF.

CDR3 loop: CAMRTGHNSPLHF. The DNA for the CDR3 is TGTGCCATGCGGACAGGGCACAATTCACCCCTCCACTTT. The gene calls are TRBV28 and TRBJ1-6, with 8 bases identical to TRBD1. This CDR3 region has 13 residues. Germline lookup yields CDR1 MDHEN and CDR2 SYDVKM. J was trimmed by 7 bases and V by 10 bases; bases with no gene match: 6.

The chain employs TRBV27 and TRBJ1-2, with a tentative D call TRBD1 (5 bases). The V end was cut by 5 bases, the J end by 8 bases, with 18 bases between. The germline CDR1 and CDR2 sequences are MNHEY and SMNVEV (reference sequence). The length of the CDR3 is 14 residues. The CDR3 is CASSTSRGRGGYTF. Written as DNA, the CDR3 is TGTGCCAGCAGTACCTCTAGAGGTCGGGGGGGCTACACCTTC.

The rearrangement joins TRBV4-1 to TRBJ1-4, with no clear D. Looked up from germline, CDR1 is MGHRA and CDR2 is YSYEKL. The CDR3 runs 16 residues. V lost 1 base, J lost 0 bases, and 9 bases lay in between. The CDR3 DNA reads TGCGCCAGCAGCCAAGTTCTCCTTGCAACTAATGAAAAACTGTTTTTT. Translation: CASSQVLLATNEKLFF.

In its sample, this clone was seen once. This chain uses TRBV5-4 with TRBJ1-2; 10 bases agree with TRBD1. The CDR3 covers 15 residues. V lost 1 base and J lost 7; bases outside the gene matches: 7. CDR1 and CDR2 from the germline V gene are SGHNT and YYREEE (reference sequence). The CDR3 protein is CASSLLDRGPSGYTF. For the CDR3, the DNA is TGTGCCAGCAGCTTGCTCGACAGGGGGCCAAGTGGCTACACCTTC.

The genes are TRBV6-5 and TRBJ2-3; D perhaps matches TRBD2 (5 bases). The CDR3 is 12 amino acids. CDR1 is MNHEY and CDR2 is SVGAGI in the germline V gene. Trimming shortened V by 8 bases and J by 8 bases, and 14 bases separated the two germline ends. The CDR3 reads CASRGEGGTQYF. CDR3 nucleotides: TGTGCCAGCCGAGGAGAAGGAGGTACGCAGTATTTT.

The rearrangement uses TRBV28 and TRBJ1-5; D unclear. The CDR3 is 12 residues long. With 2 bases removed from V and 11 bases from J, the gap between germline ends came to 10 bases. Per the germline V gene, CDR1 is MDHEN and CDR2 is SYDVKM. Here the CDR3 DNA reads TGTGCCAGCAGTTTAAATCCCCAGGCCCAGCATTTT. As protein: CASSLNPQAQHF. The variable domain in full, with the rest retrieved from reference TRBV28 and TRBJ1-5, is DVKVTQSSRYLVKRTGEKVFLECVQDMDHENMFWYRQDPGLGLRLIYFSYDVKMKEKGDIPEGYSVSREKKERFSLILESASTNQTSMYLCASSLNPQAQHFGDGTRLSIL.

V usage is TRBV27 and J usage is TRBJ1-4; D is unresolved. Trimming pared 3 bases from V and 8 bases from J, leaving 19 bases between. This CDR3 spans 16 amino acids. Germline V gives CDR1 MNHEY, CDR2 SMNVEV (reference sequence). The CDR3 protein is CASSFRGTVASEKLFF. CDR3 in DNA: TGTGCCAGCAGTTTTCGGGGAACGGTAGCCAGCGAAAAACTGTTTTTT.

This clone was picked up a small number of times. The rearrangement uses TRBV5-8 and TRBJ1-2; the D is unclear. Germline lookup yields CDR1 SGHTS and CDR2 YDEGEE. The V end was cut by 0 bases, the J end by 6 bases, with 12 bases between. The CDR3 extends over 14 amino acids. The CDR3 DNA sequence: TGTGCCAGCAGCTTGGCCGTAACTGCTCATGGCTACACCTTC. Protein sequence: CASSLAVTAHGYTF.

The sample holds one count of this clone. The V call is TRBV5-1, the J call TRBJ2-3; the D gene is possibly TRBD1 (6 bases). The CDR3 runs 17 residues. CDR1 SGHRS and CDR2 YFSETQ come from the germline V gene. Trimming removed 6 bases from V and 0 bases from J, with 20 bases in between. CDR3: CASTRIPPGESTDTQYF. The CDR3, as DNA: TGCGCCAGCACCCGAATCCCCCCAGGGGAGAGCACAGATACGCAGTATTTT.

V is TRBV24-1 and J is TRBJ2-1; 8 bases fit TRBD2. Germline V gene data show CDR1 as KGHDR and CDR2 as SFDVKD. The CDR3 covers 15 residues. The trim removed 7 bases at V and 2 bases at J, leaving 6 bases unmatched. The CDR3 protein is CATRPAGGTYNEQFF. In nucleotides, the CDR3 is TGTGCCACCAGACCTGCGGGGGGAACCTACAATGAGCAGTTCTTC.

As DNA, the CDR3 is TGTGCCAGCAGCCAGACATCGGCCGGGGAGCTGTTTTTT. It specifies CASSQTSAGELFF. The chain uses TRBV11-2 and TRBJ2-2; no reliable D call. The V gene lost 5 bases and the J gene lost 6 bases, with 10 bases spanning the gap. CDR3 length: 13 amino acids. CDR1 is SGHAT, CDR2 FQNNGV, per germline.

This clone was detected a few times. This rearrangement joins TRBV28 to TRBJ1-3; the match to TRBD1 covers 8 bases. In germline, CDR1 is MDHEN, CDR2 SYDVKM. The CDR3 has 13 amino acids. Trimming took 5 bases from V and 8 from J; bases not matched to a gene: 5. The CDR3 DNA reads as TGTGCCAGCAGTCTCGGACAGGGAGACACCATATATTTT. Translation gives CASSLGQGDTIYF.

This chain uses TRBV7-7 with TRBJ2-1; 9 bases are shared with TRBD2. The CDR3 runs 14 residues. V was clipped by 5 bases and J by 4 bases; unmatched bases: 3. CDR1 and CDR2 (germline): SSHAT, FNYEAQ (reference sequence). Here the CDR3 DNA reads TGTGCCAGCAGCCCCAGCGGGGGGTACAATGAGCAGTTCTTC. This translates into CASSPSGGYNEQFF.

The CDR3 loop is CASSKRAQGIFRLHF. CDR3 bases: TGTGCCAGCAGCAAAAGGGCACAGGGGATTTTTCGCCTCCACTTT. The rearrangement uses TRBV11-2 and TRBJ1-6, with 7 bases aligning to TRBD1. The germline CDR1 and CDR2 sequences are SGHAT and FQNNGV. V gave up 5 bases and J gave up 15 bases; unmatched junction bases: 16. The CDR3 runs to 15 residues. Filled out from reference TRBV11-2 and TRBJ1-6, the complete variable domain reads EAGVAQSPRYKIIEKRQSVAFWCNPISGHATLYWYQQILGQGPKLLIQFQNNGVVDDSQLPKDRFSAERLKGVDSTLKIQPAKLEDSAVYLCASSKRAQGIFRLHFGNGTRLTVT.

V is TRBV19 and J is TRBJ1-5, with TRBD1 matching 7 bases. In germline, CDR1 is LNHDA, CDR2 SQIVND (reference sequence). Trimming removed 1 base from V and 7 bases from J; junction bases left unmatched: 7. The CDR3 contains 15 residues. DNA for the CDR3: TGTGCCAGTAGTATAGTTGAGGGGGCCGGGCAGCCCCAGCATTTT. Protein: CASSIVEGAGQPQHF.

J is TRBJ1-3 and V is TRBV3-1 (or the pseudogene TRBV3-2); D remains unclear. The germline V and J ends were trimmed by 8 bases and 0 bases, with 11 bases remaining between them. This CDR3 has 14 amino acids. Germline V gene data show CDR1 as LGHDT and CDR2 as YNNKEL (reference sequence). This CDR3 is CASAEASSGNTIYF. In DNA form, the CDR3 reads TGTGCCAGCGCGGAGGCTAGCTCTGGAAACACCATATATTTT.

The chain joins TRBV5-1 to TRBJ2-7, with D maybe TRBD1 (5 bases). Trimming cost V 2 bases and J 2 bases, with 11 bases left between them. Germline CDR1 reads SGHRS; CDR2 reads YFSETQ. This CDR3 contains 14 residues. CDR3 DNA: TGCGCCAGCAGCTTACAGGTAACAACCTACGAGCAGTACTTC. As protein: CASSLQVTTYEQYF.